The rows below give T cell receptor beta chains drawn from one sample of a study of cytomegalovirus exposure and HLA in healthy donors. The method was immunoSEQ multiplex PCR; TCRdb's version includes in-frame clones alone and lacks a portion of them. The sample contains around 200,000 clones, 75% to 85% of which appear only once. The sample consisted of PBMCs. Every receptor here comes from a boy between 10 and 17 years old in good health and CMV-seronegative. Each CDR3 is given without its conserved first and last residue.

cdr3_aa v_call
ATSSLRTGPSGNTIY TRBV15
ASRKTGTGSGYT TRBV11-3
ASSPPQGAGEKLF TRBV18
ASSSRGTGSYEQY TRBV11-3
ASSFRDRGTGSGANVLT TRBV9
AWSATLSWDRAYGYT TRBV30
SAKREEKLF TRBV20-1
ATSRDLASGEQY TRBV15
ASYAGGTGEMEQY TRBV12-5
ASSRDRDLPPTTNEKLF TRBV19
ASSQDGLTYEQY TRBV4-1
ASNRGGRGDGYT TRBV30
ASSPTAGLPYEQY TRBV18
ASSYEGGSSYEQY TRBV6-6
ASSSRTEAF TRBV7-8
ASSLKRDRGTGELF TRBV7-3
ASRRGRVSYGYT TRBV2
ATSRVGSQETQY TRBV15
SVERGTGSADTQY TRBV29-1
ASGGGGWRNEQF TRBV6-6
ASSLDPGTQNTGELF TRBV5-1
SSSLSQTYEQY TRBV7-9
ASSQTSTGELF TRBV9
ASSSGQGAGNYGYT TRBV11-3
ASSIDRSMNTEAF TRBV19
ASSLGPGQGNTEAF TRBV7-9
ASSQDRGGWTGELF TRBV4-2
ASSLAGLYTGELF TRBV5-4
ASAPNWNTEAF TRBV18
ASSQAGGGGELF TRBV4-3
ASSSLGLNTEAF TRBV5-1
AWSPYTVDSEKLF TRBV30
ASSQVLREQY TRBV4-2
SVGQGFIGTDTQY TRBV29-1
ASSGLTGIGETQY TRBV6-1